Presented here are 28 T cell receptor beta chains from one specimen sequenced in a study of blood T cell repertoires in COVID-19. Sequencing was performed with immunoSEQ multiplex PCR; in TCRdb, only in-frame clones are kept and a portion is missing. The sample includes under 75,000 clones, roughly 80% of them seen just once. The sequencing input was peripheral blood. All receptors derive from a woman aged 70-85 years with acute or convalescent COVID-19.

The chain recombines TRBV3-1 (or the pseudogene TRBV3-2) with TRBJ2-7; the D gene is possibly TRBD1 (6 bases). Germline V gives CDR1 LGHDT, CDR2 YNNKEL (reference sequence). Trimming left V 5 bases short and J 7 bases short, with 18 bases between. The CDR3 is made up of 14 amino acids. The CDR3 region is CASSFGGQSTEQYF. CDR3 sequence (DNA): TGTGCCAGCAGCTTTGGCGGACAGTCTACGGAGCAGTACTTC.

The V and J genes are TRBV5-1 and TRBJ1-4, with a tentative D call TRBD1 (5 bases). Germline CDR1 is SGHRS and CDR2 is YFSETQ. The CDR3 is made up of 16 amino acids. V was shortened by 6 bases and J by 5 bases, with 20 bases between the two germline ends. Here the CDR3 reads CASILPGLPMNEKLFF. Here the CDR3 DNA reads TGCGCCAGCATCTTACCGGGACTCCCTATGAATGAAAAACTGTTTTTT.

The rearrangement joins TRBV28 to TRBJ2-1; 7 bases line up with TRBD2. The trim removed 6 bases at V and 5 bases at J, leaving 7 bases unmatched. This CDR3 is built from 14 residues. CDR1 and CDR2 (germline): MDHEN, SYDVKM. The CDR3 coding sequence is TGTGCCAGCAGACTTGGGGCGGGGGACAATGAGCAGTTCTTC. Translated: CASRLGAGDNEQFF.

This chain uses TRBV29-1 with TRBJ2-7; a possible D gene is TRBD1 (5 bases). V lost 5 bases to trimming and J lost 3 bases, with 8 bases between them. The CDR3 runs 11 residues. Germline V CDR1 and CDR2: SQVTM, ANQGSEA. The CDR3 coding sequence is TGCAGCGTTACAGGAAACTACGAGCAGTACTTC. This sequence encodes CSVTGNYEQYF.

This chain links TRBV24-1 with TRBJ2-2, with D maybe TRBD2 (8 bases). The CDR3 is made up of 17 amino acids. Trimming pared 4 bases from V and 2 bases from J, leaving 16 bases between. From germline, CDR1 is KGHDR and CDR2 SFDVKD. The CDR3 protein is CATSDPGGTDNTGELFF. The DNA for the CDR3 is TGTGCCACCAGTGACCCGGGAGGGACAGATAACACCGGGGAGCTGTTTTTT.

This clone has more than one count but fewer than ten. As DNA, the CDR3 is TGTGCCAGCAGCTTAGGGGTGGGGCCCGTCTATGAGCAGTTCTTC. Translation: CASSLGVGPVYEQFF. The chain has TRBV7-9 and TRBJ2-1; weak D call: TRBD1 (5 bases). Germline V lookup: CDR1 SEHNR, CDR2 FQNEAQ (reference sequence). This CDR3 has 15 amino acids. Trimming took off 1 base at V and 8 bases at J, with 15 bases between the two ends.

The rearrangement links TRBV6-5 to TRBJ1-5, with D perhaps TRBD1 (5 bases). V was shortened by 2 bases and J by 6 bases, with 11 bases between the two germline ends. CDR1 and CDR2 from the germline V gene are MNHEY and SVGAGI. CDR3 length: 14 residues. The CDR3, as DNA: TGTGCCAGCAGTTACGGGCAGGGCCGTCAGCCCCAGCATTTT. This translates into CASSYGQGRQPQHF.

The chain couples TRBV5-1 to TRBJ1-3, with D possibly being TRBD1 (6 bases). The V and J ends lost 4 bases and 4 bases respectively, with 9 bases between them. CDR3 length: 13 amino acids. CDR1 is SGHRS, CDR2 YFSETQ, per germline. CDR3 in amino acids: CASSTGQGNTIYF. The CDR3 DNA reads as TGCGCCAGCAGCACGGGACAAGGAAACACCATATATTTT.

As to this clone: This CDR3 is also generated by other DNA sequences in the sample. V is TRBV12-3 or TRBV12-4 and J is TRBJ2-5; no clear D. The length of the CDR3 is 11 residues. V shed 3 bases and J shed 5 bases, with 4 bases lying between them. The CDR3 DNA reads as TGTGCCAGCAGTTTCGGGGAGACCCAGTACTTC. This translates into CASSFGETQYF.

This rearrangement joins TRBV4-1 to TRBJ2-4; TRBD1 matches at 7 bases. The CDR3 has 16 residues. J was trimmed by 0 bases and V by 6 bases; bases with no gene match: 8. Germline CDR1 MGHRA, CDR2 YSYEKL. The chain's CDR3 is CASRSGTALAKNIQYF. The CDR3 DNA reads as TGCGCCAGCAGGTCCGGGACAGCCTTAGCCAAAAACATTCAGTACTTC.

The J gene is TRBJ1-4, the V gene TRBV10-3; maybe TRBD1 (6 bases). Between the trimmed V and J ends, which lost 2 bases and 5 bases, there was a span of 9 bases. CDR1 is ENHRY and CDR2 is SYGVKD in the germline V gene. This CDR3 region has 14 residues. DNA of the CDR3: TGTGCCATCAGTGAGGGGGGCTCAAATGAAAAACTGTTTTTT. This codes for CAISEGGSNEKLFF.

The rearrangement uses TRBV9 and TRBJ1-2, with TRBD1 matching over 10 bases. Germline values: CDR1 SGDLS, CDR2 YYNGEE. The V and J ends lost 4 bases and 7 bases, in that order; junction bases with no gene match: 13. The CDR3 totals 16 residues. For the CDR3, the DNA is TGTGCCAGCAGCACCCGACAGGGGGCCTTTCTTCCTGGCTACACCTTC. It is translated as CASSTRQGAFLPGYTF.

J is TRBJ1-6 and V is TRBV11-3, with 8 positions matching TRBD1. Trimming at V came to 3 bases and at J to 10 bases, leaving 5 bases not matched to a gene. This CDR3 spans 14 amino acids. CDR1 is SGHNT and CDR2 is YENEEA in the germline V gene. The CDR3 region has the DNA TGTGCCAGCAGCTTCGACAGGGGCAAGTCACCCCTCCACTTT. Translated: CASSFDRGKSPLHF.

The J gene is TRBJ2-1, the V gene TRBV5-5; 9 nucleotides line up with TRBD1. The trim removed 1 base at V and 7 bases at J, leaving 9 bases unmatched. Germline V lookup: CDR1 SGHKS, CDR2 YYEKEE (reference sequence). The CDR3 is made up of 16 amino acids. CDR3 protein: CASSLMTGQGGNEQFF. CDR3 nucleotide sequence: TGTGCCAGCAGCTTGATGACGGGACAGGGAGGAAATGAGCAGTTCTTC.

The chain uses TRBV2 and TRBJ2-1, with 10 nucleotides matching TRBD2. The trim removed 6 bases at V and 5 bases at J, leaving 7 bases unmatched. The CDR3 runs to 15 residues. Germline V gene sequence: CDR1 SNHLY, CDR2 FYNNEI. This CDR3 reads CASRVTSGVDNEQFF. CDR3 coding DNA: TGTGCCAGCAGGGTAACTAGCGGGGTTGACAATGAGCAGTTCTTC.

J is TRBJ2-2 and V is TRBV13; 8 bases agree with TRBD1. V was clipped by 3 bases and J by 5 bases; unmatched bases: 5. Per germline, CDR1 PRHDT and CDR2 FYEKMQ (reference sequence). The CDR3 runs 15 residues. CDR3 DNA sequence: TGTGCCAGCAGCTTTGACAGGGGATCGACCGGGGAGCTGTTTTTT. This translates into CASSFDRGSTGELFF.

V gene TRBV5-1 combines with J gene TRBJ2-2; D gene unclear. The CDR3 is 16 residues long. V was shortened by 0 bases and J by 0 bases, with 9 bases between the two germline ends. Per the germline V gene, CDR1 is SGHRS and CDR2 is YFSETQ. The CDR3 DNA follows: TGCGCCAGCAGCTTGGCCGCAGGCGCGAACACCGGGGAGCTGTTTTTT. It specifies CASSLAAGANTGELFF.

The J gene is TRBJ2-3, the V gene TRBV7-2; TRBD1 agrees at 8 bases. J lost 6 bases, V lost 5 bases, and 7 bases had no gene match. Germline V gives CDR1 SGHTA, CDR2 FQGNSA. The CDR3 runs 14 residues. The CDR3 nucleotides read TGTGCCAGCAGCCACCCAGGGGGCCGGGATACGCAGTATTTT. As protein: CASSHPGGRDTQYF.

The rearrangement joins TRBV5-1 to TRBJ1-1, with 7 positions matching TRBD1. In germline, CDR1 is SGHRS, CDR2 YFSETQ. V was clipped by 3 bases and J by 8 bases; unmatched bases: 10. CDR3 length: 14 amino acids. The CDR3 sequence is CASSSYTDRAEAFF. In DNA form, the CDR3 reads TGCGCCAGCAGCTCGTACACAGACAGGGCCGAAGCTTTCTTT.

The rearrangement joins TRBV4-1 to TRBJ1-4, with D unclear. The CDR3 is made up of 14 amino acids. The germline V gene encodes CDR1 MGHRA and CDR2 YSYEKL. V was clipped by 3 bases and J by 2 bases, with 7 bases between them. CDR3 nucleotide sequence: TGCGCCAGCAGCCAGGCGGATACTAATGAAAAACTGTTTTTT. Translated, it gives CASSQADTNEKLFF.

CDR3: CATGTPDGKTQYF. DNA of the CDR3: TGCGCCACCGGAACCCCTGACGGGAAGACCCAGTACTTC. The chain employs TRBV10-1 and TRBJ2-5; perhaps TRBD2 as D (5 bases). With 10 bases removed from V and 6 bases from J, the gap between germline ends came to 18 bases. Looked up from germline, CDR1 is WNHNN and CDR2 is SYGVQD (reference sequence). This CDR3 region has 13 residues.

V usage is TRBV4-1 and J usage is TRBJ2-3; the D gene is possibly TRBD2 (6 bases). Between the trimmed V and J ends, which lost 1 base and 2 bases, there was a span of 13 bases. The CDR3 spans 16 residues. Germline-derived CDR1 and CDR2 are MGHRA and YSYEKL. CDR3 sequence (DNA): TGCGCCAGCAGCCAAGCCTGGGGGGAACACACAGATACGCAGTATTTT. This gives the protein CASSQAWGEHTDTQYF.

The chain has TRBV6-2 or TRBV6-3 and TRBJ1-1, with no clear D. The CDR3 spans 12 residues. Looked up from germline, CDR1 is MNHEY and CDR2 is SVGEGT. Deletions cut 6 bases from V and 7 bases from J, with 12 bases between. Here the CDR3 reads CASSDFFSEAFF. The DNA of the CDR3 is TGTGCCAGCAGCGACTTCTTCAGTGAAGCTTTCTTT.

This sequence joins TRBV2 and TRBJ1-4; D uncertain. The CDR3 has 15 residues. Germline lookup yields CDR1 SNHLY and CDR2 FYNNEI. The V and J ends lost 6 bases and 4 bases respectively, with 15 bases between them. This chain's CDR3 is CASRRNGFDNEKLFF. The CDR3 coding sequence is TGTGCCAGCAGGAGGAACGGATTTGATAATGAAAAACTGTTTTTT.

The chain links TRBV29-1 to TRBJ2-1; TRBD2 matches at 9 bases. From germline, CDR1 is SQVTM and CDR2 ANQGSEA. Trimming removed 7 bases from V and 2 bases from J; junction bases left unmatched: 12. CDR3 length: 16 residues. CDR3 DNA sequence: TGCAGCGGAGACGGTGCGGGGGGGAAAACCTACAATGAGCAGTTCTTC. Amino acid sequence: CSGDGAGGKTYNEQFF.

CDR3 sequence: CSASWGSDNEKLFF. The CDR3 DNA reads TGCAGTGCTAGTTGGGGCAGTGATAATGAAAAACTGTTTTTT. The V gene is TRBV20-1, the J gene TRBJ1-4; a weak D match, TRBD1 (5 bases). The germline CDR1 and CDR2 sequences are DFQATT and SNEGSKA (reference sequence). This CDR3 is 14 amino acids long. V gave up 3 bases and J gave up 4 bases, with 12 bases separating them.

The chain links TRBV7-9 to TRBJ2-3; D is unclear. This CDR3 region has 11 residues. Trimming stripped 5 bases from V and 6 bases from J, with 6 bases between. Per germline, CDR1 SEHNR and CDR2 FQNEAQ (reference sequence). The CDR3 DNA sequence: TGTGCCAGCAGCCCTCGGGATACGCAGTATTTT. This translates into CASSPRDTQYF.

This chain uses TRBV30 with TRBJ1-1; the D is unclear. V was cut by 2 bases and J by 8 bases, with 15 bases left in between. This CDR3 has 13 residues. Germline V CDR1 and CDR2: GTSNPN, SVGIG (reference sequence). CDR3 nucleotides: TGTGCCTGGAGTCCCTACATAGGAGGGGAAGCTTTCTTT. Its protein is CAWSPYIGGEAFF.